This paragraph reports one T cell receptor beta chain. Its antigen is not known. The assay was immunoSEQ multiplex PCR, and TCRdb's table has in-frame clones only and misses some. The sample carries 300,000 to 350,000 clones, approximately 90% recorded once. V was cut by 2 bases and J by 0 bases, with 11 bases left in between. The CDR3 extends over 16 amino acids. Germline values: CDR1 MDHEN, CDR2 SYDVKM. Stated treatment: some 19 received Ad26.COV2.S at low or high dose, single or two shots; about five received placebo; per-sample allocation not given. Following the first vaccine or placebo injection, samples were taken on day 63. Adults aged 18-55 years in Boston included the donor. This sample is part of a study of Ad26.COV2.S vaccination and SARS-CoV-2 variants. General observations from the study: People who got the vaccine or the placebo had similar non-spike TCR breadth.

The rearrangement joins TRBV28 to TRBJ1-3, with a possible D match to TRBD1 (5 bases). The sample was peripheral blood, taken in a trial of Ad26.COV2.S vaccine versus placebo. This TCR came from a person aged 18 to 59 who received the Ad26.COV2.S COVID-19 vaccine or a placebo. In nucleotides, the CDR3 is TGTGCCAGCAGTTTAACAGGCAGGACCTCTGGAAACACCATATATTTT. This encodes CASSLTGRTSGNTIYF.